This record looks at one T cell receptor beta chain sequence and its context. The data belong to a study of blood T cell repertoires in COVID-19. Study-level background: T cells, B-cell-depleted T cells, or PBMCs supplied cDNA or gDNA.

Sequenced by immunoSEQ multiplex PCR; TCRdb stores in-frame clones only, minus some. Seen here are about 460,000 clones, roughly nine tenths observed once, and the top ten hold roughly 8%. The sequence came from a woman aged 60-75 years who had recovered from COVID-19. The sequencing input was PBMCs or T cells enriched from blood (not recorded which).

The CDR3 DNA is TGTGCCAGCAGCAGACTACAGGGGACGGCTGAAGCTTTCTTT. This codes for CASSRLQGTAEAFF. The chain is built from TRBV7-9 and TRBJ1-1, with 7 bases aligning to TRBD1. This CDR3 region has 14 residues. Per germline, CDR1 SEHNR and CDR2 FQNEAQ (reference sequence). The trim removed 5 bases at V and 6 bases at J, leaving 9 bases unmatched.